This section outlines one T cell receptor (beta chain) sequence together with its context. The data are from a study of OX40 agonist ivuxolimab in advanced cancers. In germline, CDR1 is SGHVS, CDR2 FQNEAQ. Trimming cost V 5 bases and J 2 bases, with 10 bases left between them. The length of the CDR3 is 14 residues. Profiling relied on immunoSEQ multiplex PCR, and the TCRdb table lists in-frame clones only, not all of them. The repertoire holds tens of thousands of clones, with around 93% as singletons. The sample consisted of CD4+ or CD8+ T cells sorted from blood, taken in a trial of the OX40 agonist ivuxolimab. J is TRBJ1-5 and V is TRBV7-8, with D possibly matching TRBD1 (5 bases). This sequence was found in an adult with an advanced solid tumor such as melanoma, head and neck, liver or kidney cancer. The CDR3 nucleotides are TGTGCCAGCAGCGGGGGGGACGGCAATCAGCCCCAGCATTTT. It is translated as CASSGGDGNQPQHF.